This TCR beta chain was recovered during a study of cytomegalovirus exposure and HLA in healthy donors. Researchers ran the PCR with 60 Vbeta and 13 Jbeta primers. The repertoire was sequenced with immunoSEQ multiplex PCR; TCRdb's copy has only in-frame clones and lacks some. The repertoire table contains 150,000 or so clones. The length of the CDR3 is 18 residues. Germline CDR1 SGHRS, CDR2 YFSETQ. V shed 0 bases, J shed 0 bases, and the junction held 6 bases outside the gene matches. Source material: PBMCs. The chain uses TRBV5-1 and TRBJ1-6; 7 bases are shared with TRBD1. The sequence was obtained from a woman in her 50s in good health and CMV-seronegative. CDR3 loop: CASSLDPTGSSYNSPLHF. Here the CDR3 DNA reads TGCGCCAGCAGCTTGGACCCGACAGGGAGCTCCTATAATTCACCCCTCCACTTT.